One sample yielded the 23 T cell receptor beta chains listed below, sequenced in a study of cytomegalovirus exposure and HLA in healthy donors. PCR employed 60 Vbeta and 13 Jbeta primers. Sequencing was performed with immunoSEQ multiplex PCR; in TCRdb, only in-frame clones are kept and a portion is missing. The data hold around 170,000 clones, with approximately 88% observed a single time. The sequenced material came from PBMCs. The source is a woman between 18 and 29 years old in good health and CMV-seronegative.

The chain has TRBV5-1 and TRBJ2-7, with TRBD2 identical over 10 bases. Germline lookup yields CDR1 SGHRS and CDR2 YFSETQ. The CDR3 length is 14 residues. Unmatched junction bases numbered 2, after V lost 0 bases and J lost 5 bases. The CDR3: CASSLGGTSDEQYF. The CDR3 coding sequence is TGCGCCAGCAGCTTGGGGGGGACTAGCGACGAGCAGTACTTC.

The CDR3 loop reads CASRLDRASGELFF. For the CDR3, the DNA is TGTGCCAGTAGGCTCGATCGAGCAAGCGGGGAGCTGTTTTTT. V usage is TRBV19 and J usage is TRBJ2-2, with D hard to call. The CDR3 contains 14 residues. Trimming removed 6 bases from V and 7 bases from J, with 15 bases in between. Per the germline V gene, CDR1 is LNHDA and CDR2 is SQIVND (reference sequence).

This chain joins TRBV11-2 and TRBJ2-5, with TRBD2 as a possible D gene (5 bases). Germline CDR1 reads SGHAT; CDR2 reads FQNNGV. CDR3 length equals 16 residues. Between the trimmed V and J ends, which lost 4 bases and 4 bases, there was a span of 19 bases. CDR3 nucleotide sequence: TGTGCCAGCAGCTCCCCTCATCGGGGAGTGGGAGAGACCCAGTACTTC. This gives the protein CASSSPHRGVGETQYF.

The chain couples TRBV27 to TRBJ1-2; perhaps TRBD1 as D (6 bases). The CDR3 length is 15 residues. Germline loops: CDR1 MNHEY, CDR2 SMNVEV (reference sequence). V shed 3 bases and J shed 5 bases, with 16 bases lying between them. The chain's CDR3 is CASSFGAGVDYGYTF. The CDR3 region has the DNA TGTGCCAGCAGTTTCGGGGCAGGGGTCGATTATGGCTACACCTTC.

V usage is TRBV2 and J usage is TRBJ2-3, with 8 bases matching TRBD2. CDR3 length equals 15 residues. The germline V gene has CDR1 SNHLY and CDR2 FYNNEI. The V gene end was trimmed by 5 bases and the J gene end by 0 bases; junction bases not matched to a gene: 4. Here the CDR3 reads CASSWRLASTDTQYF. The CDR3 DNA reads TGTGCCAGCAGTTGGAGACTAGCGAGCACAGATACGCAGTATTTT.

The chain combines TRBV7-3 with TRBJ2-5; D gene unclear. Germline V gene lookup returns CDR1 SGHTA and CDR2 FQGTGA. Trimming stripped 2 bases from V and 2 bases from J, with 6 bases between. The length of the CDR3 is 13 residues. DNA of the CDR3: TGTGCCAGCAGCTTATACGGTCAAGAGACCCAGTACTTC. Residues: CASSLYGQETQYF.

Comment on this clone: A junction boundary mismatches the germline segment, possibly from a read error. The chain combines TRBV27 with TRBJ2-7; 9 nucleotides match TRBD2. CDR1 is MNHEY, CDR2 SMNVEV, per germline (reference sequence). The CDR3 is 15 amino acids. This CDR3 reads CASSLGPAWTSALNF. The CDR3 DNA is TGTGCCAGCAGTTTAGGGCCCGCTTGGACTAGCGCCTTGAACTTC.

The rearrangement links TRBV28 to TRBJ1-2, with 10 bases identical to TRBD1. J gave up 5 bases and V 6 bases, and 9 bases lay outside the gene matches. CDR1 MDHEN and CDR2 SYDVKM come from the germline V gene. This CDR3 region has 15 residues. CDR3 DNA sequence: TGTGCCAGCAGAAACCGACAGGGGGCATGGTATGGCTACACCTTC. It is translated as CASRNRQGAWYGYTF.

This clone occurred once. The chain carries TRBV5-5 and TRBJ2-5; 7 nucleotides line up with TRBD1. Germline V gene data show CDR1 as SGHKS and CDR2 as YYEKEE (reference sequence). The CDR3 spans 15 residues. V shed 5 bases, J shed 1 base, and the junction held 8 bases outside the gene matches. The CDR3 here is CASSLGQVVQETQYF. The CDR3, as DNA: TGTGCCAGCAGTTTAGGACAGGTGGTCCAAGAGACCCAGTACTTC. Looking up the rest from reference TRBV5-5 and TRBJ2-5 gives the full variable domain: DAGVTQSPTHLIKTRGQQVTLRCSPISGHKSVSWYQQVLGQGPQFIFQYYEKEERGRGNFPDRFSARQFPNYSSELNVNALLLGDSALYLCASSLGQVVQETQYFGPGTRLLVL.

The chain has TRBV7-8 and TRBJ1-2, with a possible D match to TRBD1 (5 bases). With 1 base removed from V and 10 bases from J, the gap between germline ends came to 19 bases. The V gene's germline CDR1 is SGHVS and CDR2 FQNEAQ. The CDR3 loop spans 15 amino acids. CDR3 DNA sequence: TGTGCCAGCAGCTTAGTGGGGGGGGGTGAAGAGGACTACACCTTC. Protein: CASSLVGGGEEDYTF. Supplemented by reference TRBV7-8 and TRBJ1-2, the full variable domain reads GAGVSQSPRYKVAKRGQDVALRCDPISGHVSLFWYQQALGQGPEFLTYFQNEAQLDKSGLPSDRFFAERPEGSVSTLKIQRTQQEDSAVYLCASSLVGGGEEDYTFGSGTRLTVV.

The CDR3 loop reads CASSYSVSQGIDEAFF. The CDR3 nucleotides are TGTGCCAGCAGTTACTCTGTGAGCCAGGGGATAGATGAAGCTTTCTTT. The chain uses TRBV6-5 and TRBJ1-1, with a possible D match to TRBD1 (6 bases). Trimming stripped 0 bases from V and 7 bases from J, with 18 bases between. The CDR3 is 16 residues long. Germline CDR1 reads MNHEY; CDR2 reads SVGAGI.

The table lists this clone with a few counts. The V and J genes are TRBV6-6 and TRBJ1-1, with 10 bases that match TRBD1. Germline V gene data show CDR1 as MNHNY and CDR2 as SVGAGI (reference sequence). The junction had 12 bases not matched to a gene; V was cut back by 4 bases and J by 10 bases. The CDR3 has 15 residues. CDR3 in amino acids: CASSSLRDRGRGAFF. The CDR3 coding sequence is TGTGCCAGCAGTTCGCTCCGGGACAGGGGACGAGGAGCTTTCTTT.

The chain is built from TRBV6-5 and TRBJ1-1, with a weak D call TRBD1 (5 bases). This CDR3 is 12 amino acids long. Trimming took 6 bases from V and 11 from J, leaving 16 bases between them. The germline V gene encodes CDR1 MNHEY and CDR2 SVGAGI. In nucleotides, the CDR3 is TGTGCCAGCAGCTCCCTACCAGGGTTGGCTTTCTTT. Translated, it gives CASSSLPGLAFF.

CDR3 coding DNA: TGTGCCAGCAGAGCCCGGAATTCACCCCTCCACTTT. Its protein product is CASRARNSPLHF. This sequence joins TRBV6-5 and TRBJ1-6; D is unresolved. Germline CDR1 reads MNHEY; CDR2 reads SVGAGI. The length of the CDR3 is 12 residues. Trimming shortened V by 6 bases and J by 7 bases, and 7 bases separated the two germline ends.

This chain connects TRBV12-2 to TRBJ1-5. TRBV12-2 is a pseudogene locus. The CDR3 runs to 13 residues. For the CDR3, the DNA is TGTGCGAAGACCCGGGGTGGCAATCAGCCCCAGCATTTT. It translates to CAKTRGGNQPQHF.

The chain joins TRBV6-5 to TRBJ1-2; D gene unclear. V gave up 5 bases and J gave up 8 bases, with 9 bases separating them. The CDR3 is 11 residues long. Germline V gene sequence: CDR1 MNHEY, CDR2 SVGAGI. The chain's CDR3 is CASSPGVGYTF. The DNA for the CDR3 is TGTGCCAGCAGTCCCGGGGTAGGCTACACCTTC.

CDR3 bases: TGTGCCAGCAGCTTAGTACAGGGACAGCGCAATCAGCCCCAGCATTTT. It is translated as CASSLVQGQRNQPQHF. The chain couples TRBV7-9 to TRBJ1-5; 7 bases agree with TRBD1. The CDR3 length is 16 residues. Germline V gene sequence: CDR1 SEHNR, CDR2 FQNEAQ (reference sequence). J lost 2 bases, V lost 1 base, and 5 bases had no gene match.

The chain links TRBV7-2 to TRBJ2-6; D is possibly TRBD1 (5 bases). Germline V gives CDR1 SGHTA, CDR2 FQGNSA. Trimming left V 1 base short and J 2 bases short, with 9 bases between. The CDR3 contains 16 residues. CDR3 coding DNA: TGTGCCAGCAGCTTAGGGGGCTGGACTGGGGCCAACGTCCTGACTTTC. Residues: CASSLGGWTGANVLTF.

The chain recombines TRBV10-1 with TRBJ2-1; TRBD2 aligns across 12 bases. The CDR3 contains 15 residues. The germline V gene has CDR1 WNHNN and CDR2 SYGVQD (reference sequence). V lost 2 bases to trimming and J lost 7 bases; unmatched junction nucleotides: 3. CDR3 in amino acids: CASSEASGGANEQFF. DNA of the CDR3: TGCGCCAGCAGTGAGGCTAGCGGGGGGGCAAATGAGCAGTTCTTC.

The rearrangement joins TRBV11-2 to TRBJ2-7, with 9 bases identical to TRBD1. There are 13 residues in the CDR3. The germline gives CDR1 SGHAT, CDR2 FQNNGV. Losses at the gene ends were 3 bases for V and 7 bases for J; bases not matched to a gene: 4. CDR3: CASSFGQGTEQYF. The CDR3 DNA reads TGTGCCAGCAGCTTTGGACAGGGGACTGAGCAGTACTTC.

The chain has TRBV7-9 and TRBJ2-7, with unresolved D. Trimming stripped 5 bases from V and 5 bases from J, with 19 bases between. The CDR3 length is 15 residues. Germline V gene data show CDR1 as SEHNR and CDR2 as FQNEAQ (reference sequence). CDR3 residues: CASSPPLASGHEQYF. CDR3 bases: TGTGCCAGCAGCCCCCCCTTAGCTTCCGGCCACGAGCAGTACTTC.

The chain carries TRBV29-1 and TRBJ2-2, with TRBD2 matching over 11 bases. The V segment lost 5 bases and the J segment 4 bases; nucleotides outside the gene matches: 3. The CDR3 loop spans 14 amino acids. Germline-derived CDR1 and CDR2 are SQVTM and ANQGSEA. CDR3 amino acids: CSVLLAGATGELFF. Written as DNA, the CDR3 is TGCAGCGTTTTACTAGCGGGGGCCACCGGGGAGCTGTTTTTT.

The chain recombines TRBV19 with TRBJ2-7; 8 nucleotides align to TRBD1. Per germline, CDR1 LNHDA and CDR2 SQIVND (reference sequence). This CDR3 region has 14 residues. After removal of 6 bases from V and 4 bases from J, the junction contained 8 bases not matched to a gene. The CDR3 region is CASRIGQGRYEQYF. The CDR3, as DNA: TGTGCCAGTAGGATTGGACAGGGTCGGTACGAGCAGTACTTC.